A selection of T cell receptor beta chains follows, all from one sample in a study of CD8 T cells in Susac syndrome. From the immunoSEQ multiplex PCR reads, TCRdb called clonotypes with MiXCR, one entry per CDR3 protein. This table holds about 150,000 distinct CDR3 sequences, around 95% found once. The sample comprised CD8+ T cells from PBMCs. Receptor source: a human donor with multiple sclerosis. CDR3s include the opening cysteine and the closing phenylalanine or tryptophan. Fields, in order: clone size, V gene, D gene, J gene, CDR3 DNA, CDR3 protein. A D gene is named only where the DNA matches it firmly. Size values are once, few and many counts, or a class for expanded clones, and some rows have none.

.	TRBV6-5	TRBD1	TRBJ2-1	TGTGCCAGCAGTTTAACCGGGACAGGGCCCTACAATGAGCAGTTCTTC	CASSLTGTGPYNEQFF
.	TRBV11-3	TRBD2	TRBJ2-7	TGTGCCAGCAGTCGGTATTGGGGGGGCGAGCAGTACTTC	CASSRYWGGEQYF
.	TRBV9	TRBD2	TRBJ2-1	TGTGCCAGCAGCGCTCCGGAGCGGGGGGCCAGTAGTAATGAGCAGTTCTTC	CASSAPERGASSNEQFF
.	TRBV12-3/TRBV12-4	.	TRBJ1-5	TGTGCCAGCAGTTTTACGCCTAAACAGCCCCAGCATTTT	CASSFTPKQPQHF
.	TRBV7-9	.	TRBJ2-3	TGTGCCAGCAGCTCCACGGAGAGCACAGATACGCAGTATTTT	CASSSTESTDTQYF
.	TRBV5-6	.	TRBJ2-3	TGTGCCAGCAGCTTGATTGGAGACACAGATACGCAGTATTTT	CASSLIGDTDTQYF
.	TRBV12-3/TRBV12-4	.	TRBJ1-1	TGTGCCAGCACTCGGGGGAGGATGAACACTGAAGCTTTCTTT	CASTRGRMNTEAFF
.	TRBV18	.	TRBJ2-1	TGTGCCAGCTCGCCAGACAGCGACACCTACAATGAGCAGTTCTTC	CASSPDSDTYNEQFF
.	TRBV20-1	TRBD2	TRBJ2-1	TGCAGTGCTGAGGGACTAGCGGGGGGGGCCTACAATGAGCAGTTCTTC	CSAEGLAGGAYNEQFF
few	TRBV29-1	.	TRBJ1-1	TGCAGTGTTGGTGGGACTGAAGCTTTCTTT	CSVGGTEAFF
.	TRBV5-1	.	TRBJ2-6	TGCGCCAGCAGCTTGGGGAGATCGATCTCTGGGGCCAACGTCCTGACTTTC	CASSLGRSISGANVLTF
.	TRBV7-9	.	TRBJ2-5	TGTGCCAGCAGCTCCCTCGGGATGGGGGAGACCCAGTACTTC	CASSSLGMGETQYF
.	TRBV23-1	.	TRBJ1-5	TGCGCCAGCAGTCAATCCGCCAGGGATTCTTATCAGCCCCAGCATTTT	CASSQSARDSYQPQHF
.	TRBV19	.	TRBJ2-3	TGTGCCAGTACCACGTGGGGCGGGATGGATACGCAGTATTTT	CASTTWGGMDTQYF
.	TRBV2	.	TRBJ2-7	TGTGCCAGCAGTCCTCCGGACCACCCGATCGAGCAGTACTTC	CASSPPDHPIEQYF
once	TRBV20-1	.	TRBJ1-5	TGCAGTGCTAGTGATCTCCACCAGGCCCGGAATCAGCCCCAGCATTTT	CSASDLHQARNQPQHF
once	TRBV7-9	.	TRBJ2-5	TGTGCCAGCAGCAGCACAAACGACAGAACGGGAGAGACCCAGTACTTC	CASSSTNDRTGETQYF
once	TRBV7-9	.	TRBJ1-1	TGTGCCAGCAGCCGGGACTCGGGAGCTGAAGCTTTCTTT	CASSRDSGAEAFF
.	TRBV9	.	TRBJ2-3	TGTGCCAGCAGCCCTTTTTGGACGAATACCGATACGCAGTATTTT	CASSPFWTNTDTQYF
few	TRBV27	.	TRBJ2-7	TGTGCCAGCAGTTCCCCTTACGAGCAGTACTTC	CASSSPYEQYF
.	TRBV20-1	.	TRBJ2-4	TGCAGTGCTAGAGATAACACAGGGATAGCCAAAAACATTCAGTACTTC	CSARDNTGIAKNIQYF
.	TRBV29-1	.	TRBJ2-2	TGCAGCGTCCCCGTTGGGCGGGAGCTGTTTTTT	CSVPVGRELFF
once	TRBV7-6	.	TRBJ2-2	TGTGCCAGCAGCTTATCGGTGGGCGGGGAGCTGTTTTTT	CASSLSVGGELFF
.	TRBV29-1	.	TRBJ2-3	TGCAGCGTTGAGTTTGGTCGCAGGGGTGACACAGATACGCAGTATTTT	CSVEFGRRGDTDTQYF